A selection of T cell receptor beta chains follows, all from one sample in a study of blood T cell repertoires in COVID-19. The repertoire was sequenced with immunoSEQ multiplex PCR; TCRdb's copy has only in-frame clones and lacks some. The sample yields roughly 75,000 clones, roughly nine tenths seen once. Sequenced sample: peripheral blood. Source of these receptors: a man older than 75 in a cohort sampled during active COVID-19. The CDR3 runs from the conserved cysteine through the conserved F or W. A D gene is named only where the DNA matches it firmly.

j_call: TRBJ1-6
v_call: TRBV5-4
d_call: TRBD1
cdr3_nt: TGTGCCAGCAGCTGGGGACAGGGGGCGCCTTCACCCCTCCACTTT
cdr3_aa: CASSWGQGAPSPLHF

j_call: TRBJ2-1
v_call: TRBV6-2/TRBV6-3
d_call: TRBD1
cdr3_nt: TGTGCCAGCAGTAAAATCACAGGGGCCAATGAGCAGTTCTTC
cdr3_aa: CASSKITGANEQFF

j_call: TRBJ2-7
v_call: TRBV7-6
d_call: TRBD1
cdr3_nt: TGTGCCAGCAGCCACCTGACAGGGGGATACGAGCAGTACTTC
cdr3_aa: CASSHLTGGYEQYF

j_call: TRBJ2-1
v_call: TRBV2
d_call: TRBD2
cdr3_nt: TGTGCCAGCGCCGCCACTAGCGCCGAGTACAATGAGCAGTTCTTC
cdr3_aa: CASAATSAEYNEQFF